This is a list of T cell receptor beta chains from one sample in a study of blood T cell repertoires in COVID-19. The protocol was immunoSEQ multiplex PCR, while the TCRdb copy is restricted to in-frame clones and leaves out a portion. The data contain hundreds of thousands of clones, 86% of them singletons. Specimen: peripheral blood. The receptors were sampled from a woman in her 30s who had recovered from COVID-19. Both conserved end residues are trimmed from each CDR3. A D gene is named only where the DNA matches it firmly.

ASRPGLAGGPRTDTQY | TRBJ2-3 | TRBV5-4 | TRBD2 | 16
ASSPTGGGELF | TRBJ2-2 | TRBV5-4 | TRBD1 | 11
AISAVDRNTEAF | TRBJ1-1 | TRBV10-3 | NA | 12
ASSRRGGAYNEQF | TRBJ2-1 | TRBV7-9 | TRBD2 | 13
ASQLVGSSYNEQF | TRBJ2-1 | TRBV19 | NA | 13
ATASVETQY | TRBJ2-5 | TRBV24-1 | NA | 9
ASSQGAAYEQY | TRBJ2-7 | TRBV6-6 | TRBD1 | 11
SVVKPTGEQY | TRBJ2-7 | TRBV29-1 | NA | 10
ASSLAAGNEQF | TRBJ2-1 | TRBV7-2 | NA | 11
ATSDDRIENIQY | TRBJ2-4 | TRBV24-1 | NA | 12
ASSLDGDAGYT | TRBJ1-2 | TRBV5-1 | NA | 11
ASSMDSRDYGYT | TRBJ1-2 | TRBV21-1 | NA | 12
ASSPRQGVYSGNEQF | TRBJ2-1 | TRBV7-2 | TRBD1 | 15
ASSSSSSQETQY | TRBJ2-5 | TRBV7-2 | NA | 12
ASSLGGVTNT | TRBJ1-2 | TRBV7-2 | NA | 10
ASSDFTGSGGELF | TRBJ2-2 | TRBV2 | NA | 13
ASSLTGGGNTIY | TRBJ1-3 | TRBV28 | TRBD1 | 12
ASSSTSTDTQY | TRBJ2-3 | TRBV7-3 | NA | 11
ASSQVTANTEAF | TRBJ1-1 | TRBV4-1 | NA | 12
ASSMLAGAGYNEQF | TRBJ2-1 | TRBV19 | TRBD2 | 14
ASSFGWGGSSYEQY | TRBJ2-7 | TRBV28 | TRBD2 | 14
AWSAGTSVNEQF | TRBJ2-1 | TRBV30 | TRBD2 | 12
ASSEKMDRANTEAF | TRBJ1-1 | TRBV2 | TRBD1 | 14
ASSPARQGSTEAF | TRBJ1-1 | TRBV7-9 | TRBD1 | 13
ASSTYRLPYEQY | TRBJ2-7 | TRBV28 | NA | 12
ASSSRQGHEQY | TRBJ2-7 | TRBV6-2/TRBV6-3 | TRBD1 | 11
ASSLFMNTEAF | TRBJ1-1 | TRBV5-6 | NA | 11
ASSFRTATGELF | TRBJ2-2 | TRBV5-1 | NA | 12
ASSTGTGILAQPQH | TRBJ1-5 | TRBV5-5 | NA | 14
ASSGEAGTASYEQY | TRBJ2-7 | TRBV5-5 | NA | 14
ASSLRQGAGYEQY | TRBJ2-7 | TRBV28 | TRBD1 | 13
AWSGGQGYGYT | TRBJ1-2 | TRBV30 | TRBD1 | 11